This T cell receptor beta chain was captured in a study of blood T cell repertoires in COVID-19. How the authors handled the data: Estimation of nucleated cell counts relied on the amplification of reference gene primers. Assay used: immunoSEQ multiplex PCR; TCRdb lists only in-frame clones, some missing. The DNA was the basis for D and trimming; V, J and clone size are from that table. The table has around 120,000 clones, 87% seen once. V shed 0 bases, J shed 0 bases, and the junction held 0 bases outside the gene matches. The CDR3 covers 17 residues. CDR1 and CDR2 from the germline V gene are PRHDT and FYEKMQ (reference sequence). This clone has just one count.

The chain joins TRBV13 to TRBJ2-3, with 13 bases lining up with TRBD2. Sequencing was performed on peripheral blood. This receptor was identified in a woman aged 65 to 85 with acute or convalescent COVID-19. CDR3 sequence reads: CASSLGGLAGSTDTQYF. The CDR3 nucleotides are TGTGCCAGCAGCTTAGGGGGACTAGCGGGGAGCACAGATACGCAGTATTTT.